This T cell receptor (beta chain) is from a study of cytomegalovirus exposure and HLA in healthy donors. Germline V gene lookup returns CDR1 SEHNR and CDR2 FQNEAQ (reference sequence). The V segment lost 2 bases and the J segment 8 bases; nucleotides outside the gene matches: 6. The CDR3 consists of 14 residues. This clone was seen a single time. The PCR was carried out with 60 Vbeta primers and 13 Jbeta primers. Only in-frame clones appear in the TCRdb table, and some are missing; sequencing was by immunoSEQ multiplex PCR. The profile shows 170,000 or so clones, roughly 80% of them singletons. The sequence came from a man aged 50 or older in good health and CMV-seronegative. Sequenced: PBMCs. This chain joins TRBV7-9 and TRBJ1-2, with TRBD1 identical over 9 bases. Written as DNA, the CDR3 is TGTGCCAGCAGCTTATCACAGGGGGCGAACGGCTACACCTTC. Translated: CASSLSQGANGYTF.